This T cell receptor beta chain emerged from a study of T cells in tumors after PD-1 blockade. Overall study: Excluded were patients with checkpoint blockade, immunosuppressants, or radiotherapy or other anti-cancer therapy within 4 weeks. Mean per blood sample: about 110,000 templates (roughly 22,000-257,772), 36,536 unique clonotypes.

This CDR3 is built from 14 residues. Trimming removed 4 bases from V and 2 bases from J, with 13 bases in between. CDR1 is SGHRS and CDR2 is YFSETQ in the germline V gene. The repertoire was sequenced with immunoSEQ multiplex PCR; TCRdb's copy has only in-frame clones and lacks some. The sample records about 19,000 clones, 65% to 85% being singletons. The chain links TRBV5-1 to TRBJ2-7; perhaps TRBD1 as D (6 bases). This receptor was obtained from a human donor with advanced basal cell or squamous cell carcinoma (not recorded which). The material was PBMCs, obtained after anti-PD-1 therapy. CDR3 sequence reads: CASSLTQGPYEQYF. In DNA form, the CDR3 reads TGCGCCAGCAGCCTGACCCAGGGGCCCTACGAGCAGTACTTC.